This record looks at one T cell receptor (beta chain) sequence and its context. These data come from a study of T-cell reconstitution after alpha-beta-depleted transplantation in children. The V gene lost 4 bases and the J gene lost 2 bases, with 14 bases spanning the gap. Germline lookup yields CDR1 LGHDT and CDR2 YNNKEL (reference sequence). The CDR3 contains 15 residues. This sample's TCRbeta library carried unique molecular identifier barcodes. TCRdb re-called the PCR reads through MiXCR, storing one row per CDR3 protein. Among around 71,000 distinct CDR3 sequences listed, around 7.9% were seen once.

The sample was PBMCs from the stem cell graft donor, taken from the stem cell graft. The chain has TRBV3-1 and TRBJ1-1; perhaps TRBD1 as D (5 bases). The clonotype was recovered from a human donor who donated a stem cell graft to a child with acute lymphoblastic leukemia. CDR3 residues: CASSLGTALNTEAFF. In DNA form, the CDR3 reads TGTGCCAGCAGCCTGGGGACCGCCCTAAACACTGAAGCTTTCTTT.